Following are 19 T cell receptor beta chains from one sample sequenced in a study of blood T cells in healthy people across ages. Combining a sample-barcoded 5' primer with a J-beta primer mix, a second PCR ran for 7 to 11 cycles. TCRdb analysed the 5' RACE reads with MiXCR anew, one entry per CDR3 protein. The sample has over 600,000 distinct CDR3 sequences; around three fifths are singletons. The sample consisted of blood. The source of these receptors is a middle-aged man in good health.

This chain uses TRBV7-2 with TRBJ1-5, with a weak D call TRBD1 (5 bases). Germline lookup yields CDR1 SGHTA and CDR2 FQGNSA. The CDR3 extends over 14 amino acids. V was shortened by 1 base and J by 7 bases, with 11 bases between the two germline ends. The CDR3 nucleotides read TGTGCCAGCAGCTTAGGACCGGGGGAACAGCCCCAGCATTTT. Residues: CASSLGPGEQPQHF.

The chain employs TRBV14 and TRBJ2-1; weak D call: TRBD2 (6 bases). The germline CDR1 and CDR2 sequences are SGHDN and FVKESK. V dropped 2 bases and J dropped 0 bases, with 20 bases sitting between them. This CDR3 is built from 19 residues. The CDR3 region has the DNA TGTGCCAGCAGCCAACCTCGCTTGGGAGGTGGGAGCTCCTACAATGAGCAGTTCTTC. Protein: CASSQPRLGGGSSYNEQFF.

This clonotype was seen only a few times. This rearrangement joins TRBV3-1 to TRBJ2-1, with 8 bases fitting TRBD2. CDR3 length equals 15 residues. The J segment lost 3 bases and the V segment lost 0 bases, leaving 1 base of the junction unmatched. Per germline, CDR1 LGHDT and CDR2 YNNKEL (reference sequence). The CDR3 nucleotides are TGTGCCAGCAGCCAAGAGGGACTAGTCTACAATGAGCAGTTCTTC. Protein: CASSQEGLVYNEQFF.

The chain has TRBV7-3 and TRBJ2-2; 8 bases match TRBD1. The CDR3 loop spans 16 amino acids. Germline loops: CDR1 SGHTA, CDR2 FQGTGA. The ends lost 5 bases at V and 0 bases at J; junction bases unmatched: 5. The CDR3 nucleotides are TGTGCCAGCAGCGAGATGGACAGGGCGAACACCGGGGAGCTGTTTTTT. Its translation is CASSEMDRANTGELFF. The full variable domain, in which reference TRBV7-3 and TRBJ2-2 provide the parts outside the CDR3, is GAGVSQTPSNKVTEKGKYVELRCDPISGHTALYWYRQSLGQGPEFLIYFQGTGAADDSGLPNDRFFAVRPEGSVSTLKIQRTERGDSAVYLCASSEMDRANTGELFFGEGSRLTVL.

The rearrangement joins TRBV7-2 to TRBJ1-2; TRBD1 agrees at 7 bases. The V segment lost 4 bases and the J segment 2 bases; nucleotides outside the gene matches: 1. CDR1 SGHTA and CDR2 FQGNSA come from the germline V gene. The CDR3 totals 13 residues. The CDR3 bases are TGTGCCAGCAGCTCACAGGGGAACTATGGCTACACCTTC. Translating it yields CASSSQGNYGYTF.

This clonotype was recorded a few times. The J gene is TRBJ2-1, the V gene TRBV4-3; 8 bases are shared with TRBD1. This CDR3 is built from 17 residues. Germline-derived CDR1 and CDR2 are LGHNA and YSLEER. V dropped 1 base and J dropped 2; count of bases not matched to a gene: 7. The CDR3 DNA reads TGCGCCAGCAGCCAAGGAAAGACAGGGGCGGCCTACAATGAGCAGTTCTTC. Translation: CASSQGKTGAAYNEQFF.

This clonotype was picked up a small number of times. The gene calls are TRBV12-3 or TRBV12-4 and TRBJ2-1; 8 nucleotides align to TRBD2. Trimming cost V 5 bases and J 10 bases; bases outside gene matches: 13. CDR3 length equals 15 residues. The CDR3 DNA reads as TGTGCCAGCAGTACAACTAGCGGAGGGTTCACGGAGCAGTTCTTC. Its protein product is CASSTTSGGFTEQFF.

The chain joins TRBV11-2 to TRBJ2-1; the match to TRBD2 covers 10 bases. Germline V gives CDR1 SGHAT, CDR2 FQNNGV. This CDR3 has 16 residues. V trimming: 1 base; J trimming: 7 bases; junction bases outside the gene matches: 7. CDR3 amino acids: CASSLVGGTSVNEQFF. The CDR3 region has the DNA TGTGCCAGCAGCTTAGTTGGTGGGACTAGCGTAAATGAGCAGTTCTTC.

The V call is TRBV14, the J call TRBJ1-4; D ambiguous. V was pared by 0 bases and J by 10 bases, with 15 bases between. Germline V CDR1 and CDR2: SGHDN, FVKESK. CDR3 length equals 15 residues. Here the CDR3 reads CASSQDPALSAKLFF. As DNA, the CDR3 is TGTGCCAGCAGCCAAGATCCGGCCTTATCCGCAAAACTGTTTTTT.

Only a few counts were recorded for this clonotype. J is TRBJ2-7 and V is TRBV29-1; 10 bases are a match to TRBD2. V trimming: 7 bases; J trimming: 3 bases; junction bases outside the gene matches: 3. The CDR3 extends over 12 amino acids. Germline V gene sequence: CDR1 SQVTM, CDR2 ANQGSEA. CDR3 region: CSGGTSDYEQYF. The CDR3 DNA reads as TGCAGCGGTGGGACTAGCGACTACGAGCAGTACTTC.

This clonotype was picked up a small number of times. The V call is TRBV7-3, the J call TRBJ2-1; D possibly matches TRBD1 or TRBD2 (6 bases each). The CDR3 contains 14 residues. Trimming shortened V by 5 bases and J by 9 bases, and 17 bases separated the two germline ends. Germline-derived CDR1 and CDR2 are SGHTA and FQGTGA. The CDR3 here is CASSPSRGQSEQFF. The CDR3 coding sequence is TGTGCCAGCAGCCCCTCTCGGGGGCAAAGTGAGCAGTTCTTC.

The rearrangement links TRBV30 to TRBJ1-5; D ambiguous. CDR1 is GTSNPN, CDR2 SVGIG, per germline (reference sequence). Trimming left V 2 bases short and J 1 base short, with 12 bases between. The CDR3 extends over 15 amino acids. The DNA of the CDR3 is TGTGCCTGGAGTCCACGACTCAAAAGCAATCAGCCCCAGCATTTT. This gives the protein CAWSPRLKSNQPQHF.

V usage is TRBV11-3 and J usage is TRBJ2-3; TRBD2 aligns across 9 bases. V dropped 3 bases and J dropped 3; count of bases not matched to a gene: 4. The CDR3 has 15 amino acids. From germline, CDR1 is SGHNT and CDR2 YENEEA. CDR3 nucleotide sequence: TGTGCCAGCAGCTTCGTAGCGGGAGTGACAGATACGCAGTATTTT. Its translation: CASSFVAGVTDTQYF. The complete variable domain, with remaining parts taken from reference TRBV11-3 and TRBJ2-3, reads EAGVVQSPRYKIIEKKQPVAFWCNPISGHNTLYWYLQNLGQGPELLIRYENEEAVDDSQLPKDRFSAERLKGVDSTLKIQPAELGDSAVYLCASSFVAGVTDTQYFGPGTRLTVL.

This rearrangement joins TRBV7-2 to TRBJ2-7; D unclear. The CDR3 totals 13 residues. Germline V gene lookup returns CDR1 SGHTA and CDR2 FQGNSA. The ends were cut back, 2 bases at V and 5 bases at J, with 10 bases in the middle. The CDR3 DNA reads as TGTGCCAGCAGCTTATCTCCGACCCACGAGCAGTACTTC. Protein: CASSLSPTHEQYF.

This chain joins TRBV9 and TRBJ2-7, with no clear D. The CDR3 loop spans 14 amino acids. V was shortened by 4 bases and J by 5 bases, with 16 bases between the two germline ends. Germline values: CDR1 SGDLS, CDR2 YYNGEE. CDR3 region: CASSPTLTVDEQYF. In nucleotides, the CDR3 is TGTGCCAGCAGCCCGACCCTTACAGTTGACGAGCAGTACTTC.

The gene calls are TRBV7-3 and TRBJ2-3; 8 bases line up with TRBD2. Per the germline V gene, CDR1 is SGHTA and CDR2 is FQGTGA. Trimming removed 4 bases from V and 2 bases from J; junction bases left unmatched: 8. The CDR3 sequence is 16 residues long. The DNA for the CDR3 is TGTGCCAGCAGCTCCAAGACGGGGGGGCCCACAGATACGCAGTATTTT. Protein: CASSSKTGGPTDTQYF.

This chain links TRBV5-5 with TRBJ1-2; TRBD1 is a possible D gene (6 bases). CDR3 length: 16 amino acids. With 1 base removed from V and 2 bases from J, the gap between germline ends came to 15 bases. The V gene's germline CDR1 is SGHKS and CDR2 YYEKEE (reference sequence). The CDR3 sequence is CASSLRVMTGNYGYTF. The CDR3 region has the DNA TGTGCCAGCAGCTTGCGCGTGATGACAGGAAACTATGGCTACACCTTC. Complete variable domain (other parts from reference TRBV5-5 and TRBJ1-2): DAGVTQSPTHLIKTRGQQVTLRCSPISGHKSVSWYQQVLGQGPQFIFQYYEKEERGRGNFPDRFSARQFPNYSSELNVNALLLGDSALYLCASSLRVMTGNYGYTFGSGTRLTVV.

The gene calls are TRBV3-1 and TRBJ1-1; the D is unclear. Trimming removed 0 bases from V and 6 bases from J, with 11 bases in between. Germline V gene data show CDR1 as LGHDT and CDR2 as YNNKEL (reference sequence). This CDR3 is 14 amino acids long. The CDR3 spells CASSQDRPGAEAFF. In DNA form, the CDR3 reads TGTGCCAGCAGCCAAGATCGTCCTGGGGCTGAAGCTTTCTTT.

DNA for the CDR3: TGTGCCAGCAGCTTAAAGAGAGTCCTTTCGCCCCGTTCTGAAGCTTTCTTT. Residues: CASSLKRVLSPRSEAFF. V usage is TRBV5-6 and J usage is TRBJ1-1; D uncertain. The CDR3 runs to 17 residues. From germline, CDR1 is SGHDT and CDR2 YYEEEE. V gave up 2 bases and J gave up 6 bases, with 23 bases separating them.